These T cell receptor beta chains were read from a single sample in a study of OX40 agonist ivuxolimab in advanced cancers. Only in-frame clones appear in the TCRdb table, and some are missing; sequencing was by immunoSEQ multiplex PCR. The sample comprises approximately 40,000 clones, over 80% of which are singletons, and around 6% rests with the top ten. The sequences come from CD4+ or CD8+ T cells sorted from blood, collected in a trial of the OX40 agonist ivuxolimab. Receptor source: an adult with an advanced solid tumor such as melanoma, head and neck, liver or kidney cancer. Both conserved end residues are part of each CDR3. D genes are given only for firm matches. Clone size, where shown, is once, few, many, or a class for clones that have expanded.

>TRBJ2-1|TRBD1|once|TRBV19|15
TGTGCCAGTACCCTGGGACAGGGGGCATTCAATGAGCAGTTCTTC
CASTLGQGAFNEQFF
>TRBJ2-5|NA|NA|TRBV7-7|14
TGTGCTAGCAGCTCGGGGTCGTACCAAGAGACCCAGTACTTC
CASSSGSYQETQYF
>TRBJ2-1|TRBD2|NA|TRBV12-5|15
TGTGCTAGTGGTTGGGGCCTAGCGGGAGTTAATGAGCAGTTCTTC
CASGWGLAGVNEQFF
>TRBJ2-2|TRBD1|NA|TRBV30|15
TGTGCCGGGGGACAGGGAGCCTTGAACACCGGGGAGCTGTTTTTT
CAGGQGALNTGELFF
>TRBJ2-2|NA|NA|TRBV18|14
TGTGCCAGCTCACTAAAGACGAACACCGGGGAGCTGTTTTTT
CASSLKTNTGELFF
>TRBJ1-2|NA|NA|TRBV6-5|13
TGTGCCAGCATGCCATTTTCTAACTATGGCTACACCTTC
CASMPFSNYGYTF
>TRBJ2-7|NA|NA|TRBV4-2|14
TGTGCCAGCAGCCCAGGCGCAGCCTTCTACGAGCAGTACTTC
CASSPGAAFYEQYF
>TRBJ2-1|NA|NA|TRBV19|14
TGTGCCACCCGCCAGCGCCCCTCCTACAATGAGCAGTTCTTC
CATRQRPSYNEQFF
>TRBJ2-5|NA|once|TRBV7-3|13
TGTGCCAGCAGCTGGGACGAGCAAGAGACCCAGTACTTC
CASSWDEQETQYF
>TRBJ2-7|TRBD2|NA|TRBV7-9|15
TGTGCCAGCAGCTTCGGGACTAGCGTCACCTACGAGCAGTACTTC
CASSFGTSVTYEQYF
>TRBJ2-1|NA|NA|TRBV5-4|15
TGTGCCAGCAGCACCCGACAGACCTTGGGGAATGAGCAGTTCTTC
CASSTRQTLGNEQFF
>TRBJ2-7|TRBD1|NA|TRBV6-5|13
TGTGCCAGCAGCAGACAGGGGAGCGGCGAGCAGTACTTC
CASSRQGSGEQYF
>TRBJ2-1|NA|NA|TRBV5-1|15
TGCGCCAGCAGCTTGGAACTAGCAGGTCGCAATGAGCAGTTCTTC
CASSLELAGRNEQFF
>TRBJ2-3|NA|once|TRBV6-6|12
TGTGCCAGCAGTCCCCAGCCCAATACGCAGTATTTT
CASSPQPNTQYF
>TRBJ1-2|NA|NA|TRBV9|15
TGTGCCAGCAGCGTAGAGGCGGAACTCTTCTATGGCTACACCTTC
CASSVEAELFYGYTF
>TRBJ2-1|NA|NA|TRBV27|16
TGTGCCAGCAGTTACTCAGGGGGGTTAGGCTACAATGAGCAGTTCTTC
CASSYSGGLGYNEQFF
>TRBJ2-3|TRBD2|NA|TRBV15|14
TGTGCCACGAGACCGGGACTAGCTACAGATACGCAGTATTTT
CATRPGLATDTQYF
>TRBJ2-4|NA|NA|TRBV5-6|14
TGTGCCAGCAGCTTACGGGGTTGGGGTGACATTCAGTACTTC
CASSLRGWGDIQYF
>TRBJ2-7|NA|NA|TRBV5-4|14
TGTGCCAGCAGCGGAGGGGGACTGGCCTACGAGCAGTACTTC
CASSGGGLAYEQYF
>TRBJ2-5|NA|NA|TRBV5-1|13
TGCGCCAGCAGCGCCGCAGTTCTAGAGACCCAGTACTTC
CASSAAVLETQYF
>TRBJ2-1|NA|NA|TRBV14|15
TGTGCCAGCAGCCAAGATTCTCAGGGGAGAAGAGGGCAGTTCTTC
CASSQDSQGRRGQFF
>TRBJ2-2|NA|NA|TRBV7-6|16
TGTGCCAGCAGCAATAGGGGAGCAGCGAACACCGGGGAGCTGTTTTTT
CASSNRGAANTGELFF
>TRBJ2-2|NA|NA|TRBV7-9|13
TGTGCCGCCGGCCAGTCGCAGGCCGGGGAGCTGTTTTTT
CAAGQSQAGELFF
>TRBJ2-3|TRBD2|NA|TRBV5-6|16
TGTGCCAGCAGCTTTCGGGCGGGAGGGGGCACAGATACGCAGTATTTT
CASSFRAGGGTDTQYF
>TRBJ2-1|TRBD2|NA|TRBV19|16
TGTGCCAGTAGTATAGGGGAGGCTAGCGGGAAGGTTGAGCAGTTCTTC
CASSIGEASGKVEQFF
>TRBJ2-1|NA|NA|TRBV19|14
TGTGCCAGTCTGGGGGGACTGGGACCACCGGAGCAGTTCTTC
CASLGGLGPPEQFF
>TRBJ2-3|NA|NA|TRBV5-1|16
TGCGCCACCAACTACCCCGGGACACTAAAATCAGATACGCAGTATTTT
CATNYPGTLKSDTQYF
>TRBJ2-5|TRBD1|NA|TRBV9|13
TGTGCCAGCAGCATCTCGACAGGGAAGACCCAGTACTTC
CASSISTGKTQYF
>TRBJ2-3|NA|NA|TRBV5-1|13
TGCGCCAGCAGCTTGCGAGGGACAGATACGCAGTATTTT
CASSLRGTDTQYF
>TRBJ2-1|NA|NA|TRBV18|14
TGTGCCAGCGAGAACAGAATCCCTACGGGTGAGCAGTTCTTC
CASENRIPTGEQFF
>TRBJ1-1|NA|NA|TRBV6-1|13
TGTGCCAGCAGTGAAGTATCCAGGTCGGTGGCTTTCTTT
CASSEVSRSVAFF
>TRBJ2-3|TRBD2|NA|TRBV10-3|15
TGTGCCATCAGTGGGGCACTAGCGAGCACAGATACGCAGTATTTT
CAISGALASTDTQYF
>TRBJ2-3|TRBD2|NA|TRBV11-3|16
TGTGCCAGCAGCTTGAGGGGACTAGGGGGCACAGATACGCAGTATTTT
CASSLRGLGGTDTQYF
>TRBJ2-1|TRBD2|NA|TRBV7-6|15
TGTGCCAGCAGCTTAGGCCCAGCGGGAGGAGATGAGCAGTTCTTC
CASSLGPAGGDEQFF
>TRBJ2-5|NA|NA|TRBV2|16
TGTGCCAGCAAACTCCGTAATAACCGAGAAAAAGAGACCCAGTACTTC
CASKLRNNREKETQYF
>TRBJ2-1|NA|NA|TRBV19|11
TGTGCCAGTAGCTCTCACAATGAGCAGTTCTTC
CASSSHNEQFF
>TRBJ2-7|TRBD2|NA|TRBV7-9|14
TGTGCCAGCAGCTTAAGCGGGAGAGATAACGAGCAGTACTTC
CASSLSGRDNEQYF
>TRBJ2-7|NA|NA|TRBV7-2|12
TGTGCCAGCAGCCTCAGCTCCTACGAGCAGTACTTC
CASSLSSYEQYF
>TRBJ2-3|NA|NA|TRBV19|14
TGTGCCAGTAGTATAGTCTACCGACCAGATACGCAGTATTTT
CASSIVYRPDTQYF
>TRBJ1-1|NA|once|TRBV19|15
TGTGCCAGTAGTATATTTTGGGGGGGCTACACTGAAGCTTTCTTT
CASSIFWGGYTEAFF
>TRBJ1-2|NA|NA|TRBV28|15
TGTGCCAGCAGTCCGCCGGGGAGGGAACGAAATGGCTACACCTTC
CASSPPGRERNGYTF